These 8 T cell receptor beta chains were sequenced from one sample in a study of blood T cells in healthy people across ages. A second roughly 7 to 11 cycle PCR used barcoded and J-beta primers. TCRdb reanalysed the 5' RACE reads using MiXCR and keeps one entry per CDR3 protein. The top ten clones hold around 40% of a sample with about 750,000 distinct CDR3 sequences, about 55% of them seen once. The sequenced material came from blood. The receptors derive from a man older than 75 in good health.

The CDR3 DNA is TGTGCCAGCAGTTTGGGTAGCGGGATAGGCCAAGAGACCCAGTACTTC. Protein: CASSLGSGIGQETQYF. The rearrangement links TRBV25-1 to TRBJ2-5; 8 bases are shared with TRBD2. The CDR3 extends over 16 amino acids. From germline, CDR1 is MGHDK and CDR2 SYGVNS. V lost 5 bases to trimming and J lost 1 base; unmatched junction nucleotides: 9. The full variable domain, its missing parts supplied by reference TRBV25-1 and TRBJ2-5, is EADIYQTPRYLVIGTGKKITLECSQTMGHDKMYWYQQDPGMELHLIHYSYGVNSTEKGDLSSESTVSRIRTEHFPLTLESARPSHTSQYLCASSLGSGIGQETQYFGPGTRLLVL.

This clonotype was seen a few times. The J gene is TRBJ2-7, the V gene TRBV5-5, with 7 bases fitting TRBD2. The V gene end was trimmed by 4 bases and the J gene end by 7 bases; junction bases not matched to a gene: 14. There are 15 residues in the CDR3. Germline V gives CDR1 SGHKS, CDR2 YYEKEE (reference sequence). The CDR3: CASSPLAGVLGEQYF. In DNA, the CDR3 is TGTGCCAGCAGCCCTCTGGCGGGAGTCCTGGGGGAGCAGTACTTC.

The V call is TRBV6-5, the J call TRBJ1-1; D remains ambiguous. CDR1 is MNHEY, CDR2 SVGAGI, per germline. This CDR3 has 11 residues. Trimming removed 11 bases from V and 1 base from J, with 8 bases in between. CDR3 residues: CAARGNTEAFF. The DNA for the CDR3 is TGTGCCGCTCGGGGGAACACTGAAGCTTTCTTT.

This clonotype was counted ten times or more. V is TRBV5-6 and J is TRBJ2-5; 10 bases agree with TRBD2. From germline, CDR1 is SGHDT and CDR2 YYEEEE. The junction had 12 bases not matched to a gene; V was cut back by 2 bases and J by 5 bases. The CDR3 has 17 residues. CDR3 residues: CASSFPSGRASAETQYF. CDR3 DNA: TGTGCCAGCAGCTTCCCCAGCGGGAGGGCCTCGGCGGAGACCCAGTACTTC.

Regarding this clonotype: The junction does not match germline at one end; this may be a read error. V usage is TRBV6-2 or TRBV6-3 and J usage is TRBJ2-1; 8 bases are shared with TRBD1. There are 12 residues in the CDR3. From germline, CDR1 is MNHEY and CDR2 SVGEGT. CDR3 bases: TGTGCCAGGAGTTATTTGGGCAGGGGGCTGTTCTTC. It translates to CARSYLGRGLFF.

The table lists this clonotype with a few counts. This chain connects TRBV27 to TRBJ2-4; 9 bases fit TRBD1. The J call is doubtful: the DNA matches TRBJ2-7 better. CDR1 MNHEY and CDR2 SMNVEV come from the germline V gene (reference sequence). The CDR3 consists of 16 residues. Here the CDR3 DNA reads TGTGCCAGCAGTTTGATGGAGGGGACAGGGACCTACGAGCAGTACTTC. Its protein product is CASSLMEGTGTYEQYF.

This clonotype was counted only a few times. The chain combines TRBV27 with TRBJ1-4; D may be TRBD1 (5 bases). The CDR3 loop spans 16 amino acids. Trimming removed 5 bases at V and 7 bases at J, with 20 bases between. Looked up from germline, CDR1 is MNHEY and CDR2 is SMNVEV (reference sequence). The CDR3 here is CASSPEPGPWGEKLFF. DNA for the CDR3: TGTGCCAGCAGTCCCGAGCCAGGGCCCTGGGGTGAAAAACTGTTTTTT.

The V and J genes are TRBV20-1 and TRBJ2-5, with D unresolved. V shed 3 bases and J shed 4 bases, with 15 bases lying between them. The CDR3 runs 14 residues. The V gene's germline CDR1 is DFQATT and CDR2 SNEGSKA (reference sequence). CDR3 amino acids: CSASKDPPGETQYF. The CDR3 coding sequence is TGCAGTGCTAGCAAGGACCCCCCGGGAGAGACCCAGTACTTC.